The subject of this entry is one T cell receptor beta chain. The CDR3 runs to 16 residues. V shed 2 bases, J shed 5 bases, and the junction held 12 bases outside the gene matches. CDR1 SGHRS and CDR2 YFSETQ come from the germline V gene. Original processing notes: Reference gene primer amplification in the assay estimated nucleated cell counts. Produced via immunoSEQ multiplex PCR; TCRdb's table is partial and in-frame only. V and J calls and clone size are given by that table; D and trimming were obtained from the DNA. The sample includes under 150,000 clones, around 81% seen only once; the top ten take around 6.2%. Participant age was about 18 to 89 years, and participants resided in approximately 24 US areas. Among Cohort 3 donors, those recovered had two negative PCRs, clearance, or symptom resolution. These data originate in a study of blood T cell repertoires in COVID-19. Study-level information: Samples representing acute and convalescent COVID-19 were sourced from the United States, Italy and Spain.

Source material: PBMCs or T cells enriched from blood (not recorded which). The chain couples TRBV5-1 to TRBJ1-1, with 7 positions matching TRBD1. This clonotype was sampled from a woman aged 40 to 55 who had recovered from COVID-19. The CDR3 DNA reads TGCGCCAGCAGCTTCTTCGGGGACACAGGGGTGACTGAAGCTTTCTTT. Translating it yields CASSFFGDTGVTEAFF.